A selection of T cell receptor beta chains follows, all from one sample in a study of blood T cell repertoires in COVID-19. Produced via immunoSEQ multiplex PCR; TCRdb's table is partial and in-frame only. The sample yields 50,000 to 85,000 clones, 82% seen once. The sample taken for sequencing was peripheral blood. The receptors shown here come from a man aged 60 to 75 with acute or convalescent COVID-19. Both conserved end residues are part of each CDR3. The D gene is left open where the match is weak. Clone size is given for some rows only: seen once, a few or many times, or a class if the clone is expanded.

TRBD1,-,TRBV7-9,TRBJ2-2,CASSLWTGAGELFF,TGTGCCAGCAGCTTGTGGACAGGGGCCGGGGAGCTGTTTTTT
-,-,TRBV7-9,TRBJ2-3,CASSPKSRITDTQYF,TGTGCCAGCAGCCCTAAAAGTCGCATCACAGATACGCAGTATTTT
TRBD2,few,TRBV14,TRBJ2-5,CASSLKFGGGAIQTQYF,TGTGCCAGCAGCCTAAAGTTCGGCGGGGGGGCCATACAGACCCAGTACTTC
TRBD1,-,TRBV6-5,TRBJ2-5,CASRQGAKETQYF,TGTGCCAGCCGACAGGGGGCGAAAGAGACCCAGTACTTC
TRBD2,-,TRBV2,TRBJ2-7,CASREALGLSYHEQYF,TGTGCCAGCAGAGAAGCTTTGGGACTAAGTTACCACGAGCAGTACTTC
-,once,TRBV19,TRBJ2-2,CASSIDDISGELFF,TGTGCCAGTAGTATAGACGACATTTCCGGGGAGCTGTTTTTT
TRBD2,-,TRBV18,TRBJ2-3,CASSPLGGGSTDTQYF,TGTGCCAGCTCACCACTCGGCGGGGGTAGCACAGATACGCAGTATTTT
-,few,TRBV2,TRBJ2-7,CASRLPGAYEQYF,TGTGCCAGCAGATTGCCAGGGGCCTACGAGCAGTACTTC
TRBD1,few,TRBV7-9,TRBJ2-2,CASSFGQGLIGELFF,TGTGCCAGCAGCTTCGGACAGGGGCTTATCGGGGAGCTGTTTTTT
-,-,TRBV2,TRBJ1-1,CASRGGPVSFF,TGTGCCAGCCGAGGAGGACCGGTCTCTTTCTTT
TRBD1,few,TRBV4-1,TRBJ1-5,CASSQITGANQPQHF,TGCGCCAGCAGCCAAATTACAGGGGCCAATCAGCCCCAGCATTTT
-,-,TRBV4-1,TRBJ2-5,CASSLSYQETQYF,TGCGCCAGCAGCCTCAGTTACCAAGAGACCCAGTACTTC
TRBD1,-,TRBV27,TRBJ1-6,CASSLFGTGNNSPLHF,TGTGCCAGCAGTTTATTCGGGACAGGGAATAATTCACCCCTCCACTTT
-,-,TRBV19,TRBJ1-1,CASSIGGGTEAFF,TGTGCCAGTAGTATAGGGGGAGGAACTGAAGCTTTCTTT
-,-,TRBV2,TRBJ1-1,CASRDNRPNTEAFF,TGTGCCAGCAGGGATAACAGACCGAACACTGAAGCTTTCTTT
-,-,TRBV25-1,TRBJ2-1,CASSKLLSSYNEQFF,TGTGCCAGCAGCAAACTGTTGAGCTCCTACAATGAGCAGTTCTTC
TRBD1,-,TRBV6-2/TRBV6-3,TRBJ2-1,CASSYQGTGAYNEQFF,TGTGCCAGCAGTTACCAGGGGACAGGGGCGTACAATGAGCAGTTCTTC
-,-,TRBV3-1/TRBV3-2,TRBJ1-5,CASSNGKWPQHF,TGTGCCAGCAGCAACGGTAAATGGCCCCAGCATTTT
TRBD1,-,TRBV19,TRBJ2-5,CASSIGTGAETQYF,TGTGCCAGTAGTATAGGGACAGGGGCAGAGACCCAGTACTTC
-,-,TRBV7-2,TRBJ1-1,CASSLGAGTEAFF,TGTGCCAGCAGCTTAGGAGCAGGCACTGAAGCTTTCTTT
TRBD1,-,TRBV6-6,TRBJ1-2,CASRRGQTNYGYTF,TGTGCCAGCAGACGGGGACAGACTAACTATGGCTACACCTTC
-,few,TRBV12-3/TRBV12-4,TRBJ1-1,CASSLRNTEAFF,TGTGCCAGCAGCCTCCGGAACACTGAAGCTTTCTTT
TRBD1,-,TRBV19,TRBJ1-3,CASKTGELGNTIYF,TGTGCCAGCAAAACAGGGGAACTGGGAAACACCATATATTTT
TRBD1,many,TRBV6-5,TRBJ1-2,CASTVDRGHGGYTF,TGTGCCAGCACCGTGGACAGGGGGCACGGTGGCTACACCTTC
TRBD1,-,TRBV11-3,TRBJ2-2,CASSAGTGNTGELFF,TGTGCCAGCAGCGCCGGGACAGGGAACACCGGGGAGCTGTTTTTT
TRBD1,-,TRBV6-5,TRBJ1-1,CASSRGTGDTEAFF,TGTGCCAGCAGTCGGGGGACAGGGGACACTGAAGCTTTCTTT
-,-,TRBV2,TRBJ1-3,CANRFVRGNTIYF,TGTGCCAACCGATTTGTCCGGGGAAACACCATATATTTT
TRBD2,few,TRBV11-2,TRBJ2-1,CASSHPRLAGHEQFF,TGTGCCAGCAGCCATCCCCGCCTAGCGGGGCATGAGCAGTTCTTC
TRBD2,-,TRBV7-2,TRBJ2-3,CASSLDHGLAGSDTQYF,TGTGCCAGCAGCTTAGACCACGGACTAGCGGGGAGTGATACGCAGTATTTT
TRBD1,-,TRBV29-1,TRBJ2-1,CSVADRGHYNEQFF,TGCAGCGTCGCAGACAGGGGACATTACAATGAGCAGTTCTTC
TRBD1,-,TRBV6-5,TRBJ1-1,CASSLTDRGEAFF,TGTGCCAGCAGTTTGACGGACAGGGGTGAAGCTTTCTTT
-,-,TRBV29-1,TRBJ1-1,CSVSLGGNTEAFF,TGCAGCGTTTCATTGGGGGGGAACACTGAAGCTTTCTTT
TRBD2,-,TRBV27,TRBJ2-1,CASSFQLAGGRIEQFF,TGTGCCAGCAGTTTCCAACTAGCGGGGGGGCGAATTGAGCAGTTCTTC
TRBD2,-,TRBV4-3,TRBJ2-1,CAGSQDPSGGAKNEQFF,TGCGCCGGCAGCCAAGATCCCAGCGGGGGGGCGAAGAATGAGCAGTTCTTC
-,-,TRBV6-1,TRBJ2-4,CASSATGADLAKNIQYF,TGTGCCAGCAGTGCGACTGGGGCAGACCTAGCCAAAAACATTCAGTACTTC
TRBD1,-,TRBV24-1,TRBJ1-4,CATTDLQGLPEKLFF,TGTGCCACCACTGACCTACAGGGGCTCCCGGAAAAACTGTTTTTT
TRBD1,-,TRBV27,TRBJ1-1,CASSPLLTGGNTEAFF,TGTGCCAGCAGTCCACTTCTGACAGGGGGGAACACTGAAGCTTTCTTT
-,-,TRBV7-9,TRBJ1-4,CASSPRSATNEKLFF,TGTGCCAGCAGCCCCCGGTCTGCAACTAATGAAAAACTGTTTTTT
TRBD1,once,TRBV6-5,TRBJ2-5,CASTTTGEETQYF,TGTGCCAGCACCACAACAGGGGAGGAGACCCAGTACTTC
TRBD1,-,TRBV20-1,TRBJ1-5,CSASPGGQVNQPQHF,TGCAGTGCTAGTCCAGGGGGACAGGTGAATCAGCCCCAGCATTTT
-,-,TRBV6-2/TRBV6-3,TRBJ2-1,CASSYSRAGEQFF,TGTGCCAGCAGTTACTCGAGAGCGGGCGAGCAGTTCTTC
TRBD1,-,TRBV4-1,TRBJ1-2,CASSPGQGVGKTYGYTF,TGCGCCAGCAGCCCGGGACAGGGAGTGGGGAAAACCTATGGCTACACCTTC
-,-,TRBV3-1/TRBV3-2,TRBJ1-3,CASSQQVTGVGGNTIYF,TGTGCCAGCAGCCAACAGGTGACAGGAGTTGGTGGAAACACCATATATTTT
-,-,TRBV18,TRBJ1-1,CASAETDSRNTEAFF,TGTGCCAGCGCGGAAACAGACAGCCGGAACACTGAAGCTTTCTTT